Below, one T cell receptor beta chain is given with its context. Together with thyroid ultrasound, orbital computed tomography, serum thyroxine and TRAb, clinical symptoms were used for diagnoses. The authors obtained PBMCs from 7.5 to 10 ml of fresh peripheral blood. This CDR3 contains 13 residues. The germline CDR1 and CDR2 sequences are GTSNPN and SVGIG (reference sequence). RNA transcripts yielded amplified TCR beta CDR3 regions. An initial round of RT-PCR targeting the TCR CDR3 relied on the HTBI primer set. TCRdb reprocessed the multiplex PCR reads via MiXCR and lists one record per CDR3 protein. The profile shows around 34,000 distinct CDR3 sequences, 52% of them singletons. The data were obtained in a study of T cells in Graves' hyperthyroidism and ophthalmopathy.

The specimen was blood. The sequence derives from a woman between 40 and 55 years old with Graves' ophthalmopathy. This chain joins TRBV30 and TRBJ1-1, with D uncertain. CDR3 residues: CAGSSGRSTEAFF. The CDR3 DNA sequence: TGTGCTGGCTCTTCGGGGAGGAGCACTGAAGCTTTCTTT.